Listed below are T cell receptor beta chains from one sample, sequenced in a study of OX40 agonist ivuxolimab in advanced cancers. Clones were read by immunoSEQ multiplex PCR, and TCRdb kept only the in-frame ones, dropping some. This sample yields about 86,000 clones, of which around 88% are seen a single time; roughly 1.5% belongs to the top ten. The sample here was CD4+ or CD8+ T cells sorted from blood, taken in a trial of the OX40 agonist ivuxolimab. These TCRs come from an adult with an advanced solid tumor such as melanoma, head and neck, liver or kidney cancer. CDR3s include the opening cysteine and the closing phenylalanine or tryptophan. A D gene is named only where the DNA matches it firmly. Rows may omit the clone size; those that give it use once, few, many or a size class.

v_gene	abundance	j_gene	d_gene	CDR3aa	CDR3nt
TRBV13	.	TRBJ1-2	.	CASSLGRLEGYTF	TGTGCCAGCAGCTTAGGCCGCCTGGAAGGCTACACCTTC
TRBV18	.	TRBJ1-5	.	CASSTAQNSNQPQHF	TGTGCCAGCTCAACCGCCCAGAATAGCAATCAGCCCCAGCATTTT
TRBV30	once	TRBJ1-1	.	CAWRYWENTEAFF	TGTGCCTGGAGGTATTGGGAAAACACTGAAGCTTTCTTT
TRBV29-1	.	TRBJ1-2	TRBD1	CSAINSGTGNYGYTF	TGCAGCGCGATCAACTCCGGGACAGGGAACTATGGCTACACCTTC
TRBV27	once	TRBJ1-5	TRBD1	CASSLKGQGGQPQHF	TGTGCCAGCAGTTTAAAGGGACAGGGGGGACAGCCCCAGCATTTT
TRBV7-2	.	TRBJ2-7	.	CASSPALYEQYF	TGTGCCAGCAGCCCAGCCCTATACGAGCAGTACTTC
TRBV7-3	.	TRBJ1-4	TRBD1	CASSSNRGEKLFF	TGTGCCAGCAGCTCCAACAGGGGTGAAAAACTGTTTTTT
TRBV6-5	.	TRBJ1-5	TRBD1	CASRDGQGNQPQHF	TGTGCCAGCAGGGATGGACAGGGGAATCAGCCCCAGCATTTT
TRBV4-1	few	TRBJ1-5	.	CASSQPGGPNQPQHF	TGCGCCAGCAGCCAACCAGGCGGCCCCAATCAGCCCCAGCATTTT
TRBV6-1	.	TRBJ2-3	.	CASSPRGGGTDTQYF	TGTGCCAGCAGTCCCCGCGGAGGGGGCACAGATACGCAGTATTTT
TRBV7-8	.	TRBJ2-2	.	CASSLEEGTNTGELFF	TGTGCCAGCAGCTTAGAGGAGGGGACGAACACCGGGGAGCTGTTTTTT
TRBV7-3	.	TRBJ1-5	TRBD1	CASSLDPTGDVYNQPQHF	TGTGCCAGCAGCTTAGATCCGACAGGGGACGTATACAATCAGCCCCAGCATTTT
TRBV28	.	TRBJ1-1	.	CASSPSPAGLNTEAFF	TGTGCCAGCAGTCCCTCCCCAGCAGGATTGAACACTGAAGCTTTCTTT
TRBV7-3	.	TRBJ2-2	TRBD2	CASSSSGRGTGELFF	TGTGCCAGCAGCTCCAGCGGGAGGGGAACCGGGGAGCTGTTTTTT
TRBV18	.	TRBJ1-1	TRBD1	CASSDLIGQANTEAFF	TGTGCCAGCTCAGATTTGATCGGACAGGCGAACACTGAAGCTTTCTTT
TRBV11-2	.	TRBJ1-3	.	CASSQRGEGNTIYF	TGTGCCAGCAGCCAACGAGGGGAAGGAAACACCATATATTTT
TRBV18	.	TRBJ2-7	TRBD1	CASSPRTGDEQYF	TGTGCCAGCTCACCCCGGACAGGAGACGAGCAGTACTTC
TRBV27	.	TRBJ2-3	.	CASLSSGTDTQYF	TGTGCCAGCCTATCAAGCGGGACAGATACGCAGTATTTT
TRBV9	.	TRBJ2-3	TRBD2	CASSTAGLAGALPDTQYF	TGTGCCAGCAGCACCGCGGGACTAGCGGGGGCTCTCCCAGATACGCAGTATTTT
TRBV7-8	few	TRBJ1-5	.	CASSLWAQRPQHF	TGTGCCAGCAGCTTATGGGCCCAGAGGCCCCAGCATTTT
TRBV5-1	.	TRBJ2-7	.	CASSTPTDSYEQYF	TGCGCCAGCAGCACTCCGACAGATAGCTACGAGCAGTACTTC
TRBV18	.	TRBJ2-5	.	CASSPIGLQRGTQYF	TGTGCCAGCTCACCCATAGGATTACAGCGAGGGACCCAGTACTTC
TRBV5-4	.	TRBJ1-6	.	CASSSTTEYSPLHF	TGTGCCAGCAGCTCTACTACGGAGTATTCACCCCTCCACTTT
TRBV28	.	TRBJ2-2	TRBD2	CASSSPGLAGGYTGELFF	TGTGCCAGCAGTTCACCGGGACTAGCGGGGGGGTACACCGGGGAGCTGTTTTTT
TRBV21-1	.	TRBJ1-3	.	CASSFQGGQGENTIYF	TGTGCCAGCAGCTTCCAAGGGGGACAGGGTGAAAACACCATATATTTT
TRBV10-3	.	TRBJ2-7	TRBD1	CAISSPRDRPYEQYF	TGTGCCATCAGTTCACCCCGGGACAGACCCTACGAGCAGTACTTC
TRBV6-1	.	TRBJ2-5	TRBD2	CASVAGSGETQYF	TGTGCCAGTGTAGCGGGGTCGGGGGAGACCCAGTACTTC
TRBV5-5	.	TRBJ2-3	.	CASTPGTDTQYF	TGTGCCAGCACCCCGGGCACAGATACGCAGTATTTT
TRBV29-1	.	TRBJ1-4	.	CSVGGGVGEKLFF	TGCAGCGTGGGAGGGGGTGTAGGTGAAAAACTGTTTTTT
TRBV6-5	.	TRBJ1-1	.	CASSYSTWAEAFF	TGTGCCAGCAGTTACTCTACCTGGGCTGAAGCTTTCTTT
TRBV28	.	TRBJ1-3	TRBD1	CASSPPVGQDGNTIYF	TGTGCCAGCAGTCCGCCGGTGGGACAGGACGGGAACACCATATATTTT
TRBV9	.	TRBJ2-1	TRBD1	CASSATDRTYNEQFF	TGTGCCAGCAGCGCAACGGACAGGACGTACAATGAGCAGTTCTTC
TRBV6-5	.	TRBJ1-2	TRBD1	CASNPLDRPYGGYTF	TGTGCCAGCAACCCCCTGGACAGGCCTTACGGTGGCTACACCTTC
TRBV28	.	TRBJ1-2	.	CASRMTGIIGGYGYTF	TGTGCCAGCAGAATGACAGGAATTATTGGGGGCTATGGCTACACCTTC
TRBV6-5	.	TRBJ1-5	.	CASSTTYNQPQHF	TGTGCCAGCAGCACGACTTACAATCAGCCCCAGCATTTT
TRBV30	.	TRBJ1-6	.	CAWSGYRGEKNSPLHF	TGTGCCTGGAGTGGATACCGAGGAGAGAAAAATTCACCCCTCCACTTT
TRBV27	.	TRBJ2-2	.	CASSPLGDSNTGELFF	TGTGCCAGCAGTCCCCTAGGCGACTCGAACACCGGGGAGCTGTTTTTT
TRBV18	.	TRBJ2-5	.	CASSPPVEGDVETQYF	TGTGCCAGCTCACCACCGGTGGAGGGTGACGTAGAGACCCAGTACTTC
TRBV20-1	.	TRBJ2-5	.	CSGELEETQYF	TGCAGTGGGGAGCTAGAAGAGACCCAGTACTTC
TRBV9	.	TRBJ2-3	TRBD2	CASSSRLAEGADTQYF	TGTGCCAGCAGCTCCCGGCTAGCGGAGGGAGCAGATACGCAGTATTTT
TRBV30	.	TRBJ2-1	TRBD2	CALRRGVSYNEQFF	TGTGCCCTTCGGCGGGGGGTGTCCTACAATGAGCAGTTCTTC
TRBV29-1	.	TRBJ2-1	.	CSGRLGGYEQFF	TGCAGCGGGCGCCTGGGGGGCTATGAGCAGTTCTTC
TRBV9	once	TRBJ2-1	.	CASSVATHNEQFF	TGTGCCAGCAGCGTAGCGACTCACAATGAGCAGTTCTTC
TRBV2	.	TRBJ1-2	.	CASSLDPNYGYTF	TGTGCCAGCAGCCTGGACCCTAACTATGGCTACACCTTC
TRBV7-8	.	TRBJ1-1	TRBD1	CASSPGGRSTEAFF	TGTGCCAGCAGCCCAGGGGGGCGTAGCACTGAAGCTTTCTTT
TRBV7-2	.	TRBJ1-1	.	CASSPQVNTEAFF	TGTGCCAGCAGCCCGCAGGTTAACACTGAAGCTTTCTTT
TRBV6-1	.	TRBJ1-1	.	CASSEGRYTEAFF	TGTGCCAGCAGTGAGGGCCGTTACACTGAAGCTTTCTTT
TRBV19	.	TRBJ2-3	.	CASSMTSSTDTQYF	TGTGCCAGTAGTATGACATCTAGCACAGATACGCAGTATTTT
TRBV5-1	.	TRBJ1-1	.	CASSLGSTFSGSEAFF	TGCGCCAGCAGCTTGGGGTCCACTTTCAGCGGATCTGAAGCTTTCTTT